The 23 T cell receptor beta chains below come from one sample, sequenced in a study of blood T cell repertoires in COVID-19 (TCRdb year 2020). The library was prepared using the immunoSEQ multiplex PCR assay. TCRdb mirrors the immuneACCESS table, restricted to in-frame sequences. Some clones are absent from its copies; in checked studies, under half trace to an unresolved V gene, and the reason for the others is unknown. Here the sample has some 380,000 clones; nearly 90% occur a single time. Approximately 2.1% of the sample rests with the top ten. Sequenced: PBMCs or T cells enriched from blood (not recorded which). The source of these receptors is a woman in her thirties or forties with acute COVID-19.

This clone showed up just once. The chain employs TRBV6-5 and TRBJ1-1, with D unresolved. Germline-derived CDR1 and CDR2 are MNHEY and SVGAGI. CDR3 size: 14 residues. Between the trimmed V and J ends, which lost 6 bases and 5 bases, there was a span of 16 bases. The CDR3 is CASRMGAGVTEAFF. CDR3 nucleotides: TGTGCCAGCAGGATGGGCGCCGGGGTAACTGAAGCTTTCTTT.

The J gene is TRBJ1-4, the V gene TRBV19; D possibly corresponds to TRBD1 (5 bases). CDR3 length: 14 residues. Germline CDR1 and CDR2: LNHDA and SQIVND (reference sequence). The V gene lost 5 bases and the J gene lost 8 bases, with 15 bases spanning the gap. CDR3 protein: CASSSRGVYEKLFF. CDR3 nucleotides: TGTGCCAGTAGTTCCCGGGGGGTATACGAAAAACTGTTTTTT.

The CDR3 sequence is CAWNQRSSYNEQFF. DNA for the CDR3: TGTGCCTGGAACCAGCGGAGCTCCTACAATGAGCAGTTCTTC. V gene TRBV30 combines with J gene TRBJ2-1, with D perhaps TRBD2 (5 bases). Germline V gene data show CDR1 as GTSNPN and CDR2 as SVGIG (reference sequence). V lost 4 bases, J lost 0 bases, and 10 bases lay in between. The CDR3 length is 14 residues. The variable domain in full, completed from reference TRBV30 and TRBJ2-1, reads SQTIHQWPATLVQPVGSPLSLECTVEGTSNPNLYWYRQAAGRGLQLLFYSVGIGQISSEVPQNLSASRPQDRQFILSSKKLLLSDSGFYLCAWNQRSSYNEQFFGPGTRLTVL.

V and J are TRBV11-2 and TRBJ1-1; D ambiguous. This CDR3 region has 12 residues. The V gene's germline CDR1 is SGHAT and CDR2 FQNNGV. Trimming shortened V by 3 bases and J by 2 bases, and 4 bases separated the two germline ends. CDR3 loop: CASSLSNTEAFF. The CDR3 bases are TGTGCCAGCAGCTTGAGCAACACTGAAGCTTTCTTT.

The chain joins TRBV30 to TRBJ2-2; a weak D match, TRBD2 (5 bases). Germline CDR1 is GTSNPN and CDR2 is SVGIG (reference sequence). V lost 0 bases to trimming and J lost 4 bases, with 9 bases between them. The CDR3 extends over 14 amino acids. The CDR3 nucleotides are TGTGCCTGGAGTGTAGGCGGGTCCACCGGGGAGCTGTTTTTT. Translation gives CAWSVGGSTGELFF.

The chain has TRBV5-1 and TRBJ2-3; TRBD2 matches 7 bases. Looked up from germline, CDR1 is SGHRS and CDR2 is YFSETQ. The CDR3 is 14 residues long. V was clipped by 4 bases and J by 5 bases; unmatched bases: 7. The chain's CDR3 is CASSGGGSVDTQYF. Here the CDR3 DNA reads TGCGCCAGCAGCGGCGGGGGTTCGGTAGATACGCAGTATTTT. Combining the CDR3 with reference TRBV5-1 and TRBJ2-3 gives the whole variable domain KAGVTQTPRYLIKTRGQQVTLSCSPISGHRSVSWYQQTPGQGLQFLFEYFSETQRNKGNFPGRFSGRQFSNSRSEMNVSTLELGDSALYLCASSGGGSVDTQYFGPGTRLTVL.

The chain uses TRBV5-1 and TRBJ1-1; 9 nucleotides line up with TRBD1. The V gene's germline CDR1 is SGHRS and CDR2 YFSETQ. J was trimmed by 3 bases and V by 7 bases; bases with no gene match: 1. The CDR3 loop spans 12 amino acids. CDR3 residues: CASRQGDTEAFF. CDR3 DNA sequence: TGCGCCAGCCGACAGGGGGACACTGAAGCTTTCTTT. The whole variable domain, remainder taken from reference TRBV5-1 and TRBJ1-1, is KAGVTQTPRYLIKTRGQQVTLSCSPISGHRSVSWYQQTPGQGLQFLFEYFSETQRNKGNFPGRFSGRQFSNSRSEMNVSTLELGDSALYLCASRQGDTEAFFGQGTRLTVV.

The CDR3 protein is CAISYREFADTQYF. DNA for the CDR3: TGTGCCATCAGCTACAGGGAGTTCGCAGATACGCAGTATTTT. V is TRBV10-3 and J is TRBJ2-3; tentatively, D is TRBD1 (6 bases). Germline V gene data show CDR1 as ENHRY and CDR2 as SYGVKD. Trimming cost V 6 bases and J 4 bases, with 14 bases left between them. CDR3 length equals 14 residues.

The rearrangement joins TRBV7-6 to TRBJ2-3, with a weak D call TRBD2 (6 bases). The length of the CDR3 is 16 residues. Germline CDR1 SGHVS, CDR2 FNYEAQ. Trimming removed 5 bases at V and 2 bases at J, with 17 bases between. In DNA form, the CDR3 reads TGTGCCAGCAGCGCCCAGGGACTTAAACTCACAGATACGCAGTATTTT. Translating it yields CASSAQGLKLTDTQYF.

The V and J genes are TRBV4-2 and TRBJ2-7; maybe TRBD2 (5 bases). This CDR3 comprises 15 residues. V lost 1 base, J lost 1 base, and 11 bases lay in between. Germline CDR1 reads LGHNA; CDR2 reads YNFKEQ. In DNA form, the CDR3 reads TGTGCCAGCAGCCAAGGGGGTCGAGGGTCCTACGAGCAGTACTTC. This codes for CASSQGGRGSYEQYF.

The CDR3 is CSASPGPLKFF. CDR3 DNA: TGCAGTGCTAGTCCAGGGCCCCTCAAGTTCTTC. The V gene is TRBV20-1, the J gene TRBJ2-1; a possible D gene is TRBD1 (5 bases). V gave up 3 bases and J gave up 14 bases, with 14 bases separating them. In germline, CDR1 is DFQATT, CDR2 SNEGSKA (reference sequence). The CDR3 is 11 residues long.

The rearrangement uses TRBV5-4 and TRBJ1-2; 10 bases fit TRBD1. Germline trimming cut 3 bases from V and 6 bases from J; bases unmatched to any gene: 8. CDR1 is SGHNT and CDR2 is YYREEE in the germline V gene (reference sequence). The CDR3 is 15 residues long. CDR3 region: CASSSGQGIINGYTF. For the CDR3, the DNA is TGTGCCAGCAGCTCGGGACAGGGGATAATAAATGGCTACACCTTC.

This clone was seen just once. The V gene is TRBV14, the J gene TRBJ1-1; D not certain. Germline assignment: CDR1 SGHDN and CDR2 FVKESK. The CDR3 is 13 amino acids. Trimming took 4 bases from V and 0 from J, leaving 6 bases between them. CDR3 in DNA: TGTGCCAGCAGCCGAACTCTGAACACTGAAGCTTTCTTT. Encoded protein: CASSRTLNTEAFF.

The chain joins TRBV2 to TRBJ1-4; D uncertain. The CDR3 has 12 amino acids. Germline V gene lookup returns CDR1 SNHLY and CDR2 FYNNEI. V was shortened by 6 bases and J by 4 bases, with 6 bases between the two germline ends. The CDR3, as DNA: TGTGCCAGCAGGAGAGGTAATGAAAAACTGTTTTTT. Translation gives CASRRGNEKLFF.

The V call is TRBV7-2, the J call TRBJ1-1; 8 bases map to TRBD1. In germline, CDR1 is SGHTA, CDR2 FQGNSA. V lost 0 bases to trimming and J lost 4 bases; unmatched junction nucleotides: 4. CDR3 length: 15 residues. CDR3 bases: TGTGCCAGCAGCTTAGCGGCGACAGGGGTCACTGAAGCTTTCTTT. It is translated as CASSLAATGVTEAFF. The entire variable domain, with the rest obtained from reference TRBV7-2 and TRBJ1-1, is as follows: GAGVSQSPSNKVTEKGKDVELRCDPISGHTALYWYRQSLGQGLEFLIYFQGNSAPDKSGLPSDRFSAERTGGSVSTLTIQRTQQEDSAVYLCASSLAATGVTEAFFGQGTRLTVV.

The V gene is TRBV3-1 (or the pseudogene TRBV3-2), the J gene TRBJ1-5; D not resolved. The germline V and J ends were trimmed by 4 bases and 4 bases, with 5 bases remaining between them. Germline CDR1 LGHDT, CDR2 YNNKEL (reference sequence). This CDR3 contains 12 residues. This CDR3 is CASSLLNQPQHF. In DNA, the CDR3 is TGTGCCAGCAGCCTCCTTAATCAGCCCCAGCATTTT.

The J gene is TRBJ1-2, the V gene TRBV21-1; the table's TRBD1 call for D was not verified on the DNA. TRBV21-1 is annotated as a pseudogene. CDR3 length: 14 amino acids. The CDR3 reads CASSKDDRVRGYTF. DNA for the CDR3: TGTGCCAGCAGCAAAGATGACAGGGTCCGTGGCTACACCTTC.

The chain joins TRBV3-1 (or the pseudogene TRBV3-2) to TRBJ1-3; D not resolved. The V gene lost 0 bases and the J gene lost 4 bases, with 4 bases spanning the gap. This CDR3 spans 13 amino acids. Germline lookup yields CDR1 LGHDT and CDR2 YNNKEL (reference sequence). The CDR3 DNA reads TGTGCCAGCAGCCAAGATGAGGGAAACACCATATATTTT. It is translated as CASSQDEGNTIYF.

The gene calls are TRBV11-3 and TRBJ2-2; 11 nucleotides match TRBD1. The CDR3 has 16 residues. Germline CDR1 reads SGHNT; CDR2 reads YENEEA. The junction had 5 bases not matched to a gene; V was cut back by 5 bases and J by 3 bases. The CDR3 is CASSIGQGADTGELFF. CDR3 in DNA: TGTGCCAGCAGCATCGGACAGGGGGCCGACACCGGGGAGCTGTTTTTT.

This chain joins TRBV5-1 and TRBJ2-2, with 8 bases aligning to TRBD1. Germline assignment: CDR1 SGHRS and CDR2 YFSETQ. The J segment lost 1 base and the V segment lost 5 bases, leaving 4 bases of the junction unmatched. This CDR3 contains 15 residues. CDR3 nucleotide sequence: TGCGCCAGCAGGGCCGGGACAGGGAACACCGGGGAGCTGTTTTTT. Amino acids: CASRAGTGNTGELFF.

This chain uses TRBV7-9 with TRBJ1-1, with TRBD1 matching 8 bases. V was pared by 2 bases and J by 5 bases, with 4 bases of the junction left unmatched. The V gene's germline CDR1 is SEHNR and CDR2 FQNEAQ (reference sequence). This CDR3 region has 14 residues. The CDR3 DNA reads TGTGCCAGCAGCTTAATACAGGGGGTTACTGAAGCTTTCTTT. It is translated as CASSLIQGVTEAFF.

V usage is TRBV5-8 and J usage is TRBJ1-4; 7 nucleotides align to TRBD1. Germline lookup yields CDR1 SGHTS and CDR2 YDEGEE. The V segment lost 4 bases and the J segment 2 bases; nucleotides outside the gene matches: 11. The length of the CDR3 is 17 residues. CDR3 region: CASSLPDRVATNEKLFF. The CDR3 DNA reads TGTGCCAGCAGCCTACCAGACAGGGTAGCTACTAATGAAAAACTGTTTTTT.

This clone occurred many times. The J gene is TRBJ2-5, the V gene TRBV19, with D possibly matching TRBD1 (5 bases). Germline values: CDR1 LNHDA, CDR2 SQIVND (reference sequence). CDR3 size: 14 residues. Trimming took 4 bases from V and 3 from J, leaving 12 bases between them. CDR3 sequence reads: CASSTRTLEETQYF. For the CDR3, the DNA is TGTGCCAGTAGTACCAGGACACTTGAAGAGACCCAGTACTTC.